This passage covers 32 T cell receptor beta chains from one sample sequenced in a study of T cells in Graves' hyperthyroidism and ophthalmopathy. TCR beta CDR3 regions were amplified from RNA transcripts. The primer set for the first-round RT-PCR of the TCR CDR3 was HTBI. TCRdb independently ran MiXCR on the multiplex PCR reads; one entry per CDR3 protein. Here the sample spans about 550,000 distinct CDR3 sequences, 20% being singletons. Material: blood. These receptors were taken from a man between 18 and 35 years old with Graves' hyperthyroidism.

Regarding this clonotype: Just one base apart from a much larger clone, this may be a read error. The genes are TRBV24-1 and TRBJ2-7; unclear D gene. The CDR3 consists of 11 residues. Germline V gene data show CDR1 as KGHDR and CDR2 as SFDVKD. The CDR3 is CATRDSSEQYF. Here the CDR3 DNA reads TGTGCCACCAGGGATTCTTCCGAGCAGTACTTC.

The chain couples TRBV11-1 to TRBJ1-1; TRBD1 matches 12 bases. CDR3 length: 16 amino acids. The germline V gene has CDR1 SGHAT and CDR2 FQDESV (reference sequence). J lost 1 base, V lost 4 bases, and 4 bases had no gene match. In nucleotides, the CDR3 is TGTGCCAGCAGCTCCGGGACAGGGGGCACGAACACTGAAGCTTTCTTT. Protein sequence: CASSSGTGGTNTEAFF.

The sample holds many counts of this clonotype. V and J are TRBV6-5 and TRBJ2-6, with D maybe TRBD1 (6 bases). Per the germline V gene, CDR1 is MNHEY and CDR2 is SVGAGI. The V and J ends lost 7 bases and 0 bases respectively, with 13 bases between them. The CDR3 loop spans 16 amino acids. The CDR3 protein is CASTSGAPSGANVLTF. The CDR3 DNA reads as TGTGCCAGCACATCAGGGGCGCCCTCTGGGGCCAACGTCCTGACTTTC.

This clonotype occurred many times. This chain connects TRBV27 to TRBJ1-1; weak D call: TRBD1 (6 bases). The CDR3 runs to 13 residues. Germline loops: CDR1 MNHEY, CDR2 SMNVEV (reference sequence). V was trimmed by 6 bases and J by 5 bases, leaving 13 bases between them. The CDR3 is CASRVGGGTEAFF. In nucleotides, the CDR3 is TGTGCCAGCAGGGTAGGGGGGGGGACTGAAGCTTTCTTT.

V gene TRBV13 combines with J gene TRBJ2-5, with D uncertain. Trimming removed 2 bases from V and 3 bases from J, with 16 bases in between. There are 16 residues in the CDR3. Germline V lookup: CDR1 PRHDT, CDR2 FYEKMQ (reference sequence). CDR3 sequence reads: CASSLYRAPLKETQYF. CDR3 nucleotide sequence: TGTGCCAGCAGCTTATACCGGGCCCCACTGAAAGAGACCCAGTACTTC.

This clonotype came up many times. The V and J genes are TRBV6-1 and TRBJ2-7, with D perhaps matching TRBD2 (5 bases). The CDR3 is 13 amino acids. CDR1 is MNHNS and CDR2 is SASEGT in the germline V gene. V was clipped by 4 bases and J by 2 bases, with 9 bases between them. The CDR3, as DNA: TGTGCCAGCAGTGCGGCCGGGACCTACGAGCAGTACTTC. Its translation: CASSAAGTYEQYF.

In this sample, this clonotype turned up a few times. The chain joins TRBV6-1 to TRBJ1-6; no reliable D call. The V gene lost 5 bases and the J gene lost 5 bases, with 16 bases spanning the gap. CDR3 size: 16 residues. Germline assignment: CDR1 MNHNS and CDR2 SASEGT. CDR3 sequence (DNA): TGTGCCAGCAGTCGTCAGAGAGGGCTTAATAATTCACCCCTCCACTTT. This translates into CASSRQRGLNNSPLHF.

This chain joins TRBV7-9 and TRBJ1-2; TRBD1 agrees at 7 bases. Germline lookup yields CDR1 SEHNR and CDR2 FQNEAQ (reference sequence). V lost 5 bases and J lost 4; bases outside the gene matches: 10. The CDR3 totals 15 residues. The CDR3 coding sequence is TGTGCCAGCAGCCAGGGACAGTCCCCAGCCTATGGCTACACCTTC. The encoded protein is CASSQGQSPAYGYTF. Looking up the rest from reference TRBV7-9 and TRBJ1-2 gives the full variable domain: DTGVSQNPRHKITKRGQNVTFRCDPISEHNRLYWYRQTLGQGPEFLTYFQNEAQLEKSRLLSDRFSAERPKGSFSTLEIQRTEQGDSAMYLCASSQGQSPAYGYTFGSGTRLTVV.

This clonotype was detected a few times. V gene TRBV20-1 combines with J gene TRBJ2-5; no clear D gene. CDR1 DFQATT and CDR2 SNEGSKA come from the germline V gene (reference sequence). This CDR3 spans 9 amino acids. Trimming removed 3 bases from V and 5 bases from J, with 1 base in between. The CDR3 DNA follows: TGCAGTGCTAGCGAGACCCAGTACTTC. Protein product: CSASETQYF.

This clonotype was counted at least ten times. V and J are TRBV20-1 and TRBJ2-5; D possibly matches TRBD1 or TRBD2 (6 bases each). The length of the CDR3 is 13 residues. Trimming stripped 3 bases from V and 5 bases from J, with 13 bases between. The V gene's germline CDR1 is DFQATT and CDR2 SNEGSKA (reference sequence). The DNA for the CDR3 is TGCAGTGCTAGTAGGGGGGCCTTGGAGACCCAGTACTTC. Translating gives CSASRGALETQYF.

This clonotype was seen just once. This chain uses TRBV6-1 with TRBJ2-7; D might be TRBD1 (5 bases). Germline CDR1 and CDR2: MNHNS and SASEGT. This CDR3 is built from 11 residues. V lost 10 bases and J 4 bases, leaving 11 bases between the germline ends. CDR3 sequence reads: CAIQVKYEQYF. As DNA, the CDR3 is TGTGCCATACAGGTTAAGTACGAGCAGTACTTC.

This clonotype occurred many times. The chain joins TRBV29-1 to TRBJ2-5, with 8 bases fitting TRBD2. Germline V gene data show CDR1 as SQVTM and CDR2 as ANQGSEA. The CDR3 has 13 amino acids. The J segment lost 1 base and the V segment lost 5 bases, leaving 3 bases of the junction unmatched. CDR3 nucleotide sequence: TGCAGCGTTAGCGGGGGAGGCCAAGAGACCCAGTACTTC. It codes for CSVSGGGQETQYF.

This clonotype has ten or more counts. The CDR3 sequence is CASGILRETQYF. CDR3 nucleotide sequence: TGTGCCAGCGGCATTCTCAGAGAGACCCAGTACTTC. The genes are TRBV7-8 and TRBJ2-5; D not certain. Trimming took off 8 bases at V and 4 bases at J, with 11 bases between the two ends. Germline CDR1 is SGHVS and CDR2 is FQNEAQ. The CDR3 is 12 residues long.

This clonotype was seen at least ten times. The gene calls are TRBV7-8 and TRBJ2-3; the D is unclear. Germline V lookup: CDR1 SGHVS, CDR2 FQNEAQ. The CDR3 has 13 residues. V lost 2 bases and J lost 3, with 6 bases in between. CDR3 amino acids: CASSLRQTDTQYF. The CDR3 nucleotides read TGTGCCAGCAGCTTACGTCAGACAGATACGCAGTATTTT.

This clonotype was seen many times. This rearrangement joins TRBV28 to TRBJ2-4; 9 bases are shared with TRBD2. The CDR3 extends over 15 amino acids. V gave up 7 bases and J gave up 0 bases; unmatched junction bases: 4. Per the germline V gene, CDR1 is MDHEN and CDR2 is SYDVKM. The CDR3 bases are TGTGCCAGCATAACAGCGGGGGGAGCCAAAAACATTCAGTACTTC. Residues: CASITAGGAKNIQYF.

This clonotype came up many times. This rearrangement joins TRBV20-1 to TRBJ2-7; the match to TRBD1 covers 9 bases. The germline V gene has CDR1 DFQATT and CDR2 SNEGSKA (reference sequence). The CDR3 covers 13 residues. After removal of 5 bases from V and 2 bases from J, the junction contained 4 bases not matched to a gene. The CDR3 sequence: CSALDRGPYEQYF. Written as DNA, the CDR3 is TGCAGTGCTCTGGACAGGGGACCCTACGAGCAGTACTTC.

This clonotype was seen many times. The genes are TRBV4-2 and TRBJ2-4; D gene unclear. The CDR3 runs 15 residues. The germline V and J ends were trimmed by 0 bases and 8 bases, with 14 bases remaining between them. Germline V CDR1 and CDR2: LGHNA, YNFKEQ. The CDR3 loop reads CASSQERSRNYIQYF. As DNA, the CDR3 is TGTGCCAGCAGCCAAGAGAGATCCCGAAACTACATTCAGTACTTC.

The table lists this clonotype with many counts. The V gene is TRBV7-2, the J gene TRBJ1-6, with TRBD1 as a possible D gene (6 bases). Germline V lookup: CDR1 SGHTA, CDR2 FQGNSA. CDR3 length equals 14 residues. Trimming cost V 4 bases and J 8 bases, with 12 bases left between them. CDR3 residues: CASSWGASYSPLHF. Here the CDR3 DNA reads TGTGCCAGCAGCTGGGGGGCCTCATATTCACCCCTCCACTTT.

This clonotype was recorded at least ten times. The chain couples TRBV20-1 to TRBJ1-5; D gene ambiguous. Trimming took off 0 bases at V and 7 bases at J, with 4 bases between the two ends. The CDR3 runs 11 residues. Per germline, CDR1 DFQATT and CDR2 SNEGSKA (reference sequence). As DNA, the CDR3 is TGCAGTGCTAGAGATAGGCAGCCCCAGCATTTT. Amino acids: CSARDRQPQHF.

This clonotype was found a few times. The DNA for the CDR3 is TGCAGCTCTCTACCAATGAACACTGAAGCTTTCTTT. Translation gives CSSLPMNTEAFF. The chain carries TRBV29-1 and TRBJ1-1; no definite D call. Trimming stripped 8 bases from V and 0 bases from J, with 10 bases between. The CDR3 covers 12 residues. CDR1 is SQVTM, CDR2 ANQGSEA, per germline.

A note on this clonotype: The junction departs from the called germline gene at one end, perhaps through a read error. The rearrangement links TRBV12-3 or TRBV12-4 to TRBJ1-3; D ambiguous. This CDR3 spans 14 amino acids. CDR3 nucleotides: TGTGTCAGCAGTTTAAGTGGGGCTGGAAACACCATATATTTT. Its protein is CVSSLSGAGNTIYF.

This clonotype has just a few counts. The chain combines TRBV27 with TRBJ1-6, with D unresolved. The V gene lost 2 bases and the J gene lost 4 bases, with 6 bases spanning the gap. The CDR3 spans 14 residues. Germline V gene sequence: CDR1 MNHEY, CDR2 SMNVEV (reference sequence). The DNA of the CDR3 is TGTGCCAGCAGTTTACCGGAGTATAATTCACCCCTCCACTTT. Residues: CASSLPEYNSPLHF.

This chain joins TRBV4-1 and TRBJ2-7; no clear D. Trimming left V 1 base short and J 3 bases short, with 4 bases between. CDR1 is MGHRA and CDR2 is YSYEKL in the germline V gene. The CDR3 runs to 12 residues. The CDR3 region has the DNA TGCGCCAGCAGCCAAGCGGACTACGAGCAGTACTTC. It specifies CASSQADYEQYF.

This clonotype has ten or more counts. This chain joins TRBV20-1 and TRBJ1-1; D gene uncertain. This CDR3 contains 11 residues. The V and J ends lost 5 bases and 2 bases respectively, with 6 bases between them. Germline-derived CDR1 and CDR2 are DFQATT and SNEGSKA (reference sequence). The CDR3 sequence is CSAELNTEAFF. The CDR3 nucleotides read TGCAGTGCTGAGCTCAACACTGAAGCTTTCTTT.

The chain employs TRBV27 and TRBJ2-7; 9 bases map to TRBD2. The CDR3 sequence is 18 residues long. J gave up 1 base and V 3 bases, and 13 bases lay outside the gene matches. From germline, CDR1 is MNHEY and CDR2 SMNVEV (reference sequence). The CDR3 is CASSLRRGLAGGSYEQYF. CDR3 nucleotides: TGTGCCAGCAGTTTGAGGCGGGGGTTGGCGGGAGGGTCCTACGAGCAGTACTTC.

In nucleotides, the CDR3 is TGTGCCAGCAGTTTAATGCAAATCAAAAACATTCAGTACTTC. It codes for CASSLMQIKNIQYF. The gene calls are TRBV28 and TRBJ2-4; no clear D. The CDR3 contains 14 residues. V dropped 2 bases and J dropped 3 bases, with 8 bases sitting between them. CDR1 and CDR2 from the germline V gene are MDHEN and SYDVKM.

This rearrangement joins TRBV9 to TRBJ1-2; 12 bases match TRBD1. The germline V gene encodes CDR1 SGDLS and CDR2 YYNGEE. The V segment lost 4 bases and the J segment 8 bases; nucleotides outside the gene matches: 6. The CDR3 consists of 14 residues. CDR3 DNA sequence: TGTGCCAGCAGCCCCGGGACAGGGGGCGGCGGCTACACCTTC. It encodes CASSPGTGGGGYTF.

This clonotype came up many times. V is TRBV27 and J is TRBJ1-2, with D possibly matching TRBD1 (5 bases). V lost 7 bases to trimming and J lost 3 bases, with 18 bases between them. CDR1 and CDR2 from the germline V gene are MNHEY and SMNVEV (reference sequence). The CDR3 has 15 amino acids. CDR3 sequence reads: CASTHRLGIDYGYTF. CDR3 DNA: TGTGCCAGCACTCACAGGTTGGGTATTGACTATGGCTACACCTTC.

A note on this clonotype: No conserved phenylalanine or tryptophan ends this CDR3, so it is likely a read error. The genes are TRBV20-1 and TRBJ1-2, with D unresolved. CDR3 length: 13 amino acids. Trimming stripped 1 base from V and 6 bases from J, with 12 bases between. CDR1 DFQATT and CDR2 SNEGSKA come from the germline V gene (reference sequence). The DNA for the CDR3 is TGCAGTGCTAGAGGGTACGGGAACCATGGCTACACCTCC. Amino acid sequence: CSARGYGNHGYTS.

The table lists this clonotype with many counts. V is TRBV2 and J is TRBJ1-1, with a tentative D call TRBD1 (5 bases). This CDR3 spans 13 amino acids. Per the germline V gene, CDR1 is SNHLY and CDR2 is FYNNEI. Trimming took off 7 bases at V and 6 bases at J, with 15 bases between the two ends. As DNA, the CDR3 is TGTGCCAGCATTGCACTAGGAGGGGCTGAAGCTTTCTTT. This codes for CASIALGGAEAFF.

This clonotype was counted many times. The chain has TRBV19 and TRBJ1-2; D uncertain. CDR1 and CDR2 (germline): LNHDA, SQIVND (reference sequence). Deletions cut 10 bases from V and 8 bases from J, with 14 bases between. The CDR3 sequence is 11 residues long. DNA for the CDR3: TGTGCCACCCAAGGTCTGTTCGGCTACACCTTC. The encoded protein is CATQGLFGYTF. The variable domain in full, completed from reference TRBV19 and TRBJ1-2, reads DGGITQSPKYLFRKEGQNVTLSCEQNLNHDAMYWYRQDPGQGLRLIYYSQIVNDFQKGDIAEGYSVSREKKESFPLTVTSAQKNPTAFYLCATQGLFGYTFGSGTRLTVV.

The chain is built from TRBV5-1 and TRBJ1-2; 7 bases match TRBD1. Germline CDR1 reads SGHRS; CDR2 reads YFSETQ. The CDR3 loop spans 16 amino acids. The V gene end was trimmed by 0 bases and the J gene end by 2 bases; junction bases not matched to a gene: 7. The CDR3 sequence is CASSLEITRGNYGYTF. The CDR3 DNA is TGCGCCAGCAGCTTGGAGATTACCAGGGGGAACTATGGCTACACCTTC.